The sequence of this T cell receptor beta chain was determined in a study of T cell changes during pregnancy in multiple sclerosis. Some clones are missing from TCRdb's copy, which holds only in-frame ones; the method was immunoSEQ multiplex PCR. The sample consists of roughly 100,000 clones, less than 95% of them appearing once. The junction had 5 bases not matched to a gene; V was cut back by 2 bases and J by 3 bases. The CDR3 extends over 15 amino acids. Germline-derived CDR1 and CDR2 are SGHRS and YFSETQ. The chain employs TRBV5-1 and TRBJ2-7, with 10 positions matching TRBD2. The specimen was peripheral blood, collected after pregnancy. The TCR sequence derives from a female donor with multiple sclerosis, enrolled in a pregnancy study. CDR3 region: CASSLGLAANYEQYF. The CDR3 DNA follows: TGCGCCAGCAGCTTAGGACTAGCGGCTAACTACGAGCAGTACTTC.